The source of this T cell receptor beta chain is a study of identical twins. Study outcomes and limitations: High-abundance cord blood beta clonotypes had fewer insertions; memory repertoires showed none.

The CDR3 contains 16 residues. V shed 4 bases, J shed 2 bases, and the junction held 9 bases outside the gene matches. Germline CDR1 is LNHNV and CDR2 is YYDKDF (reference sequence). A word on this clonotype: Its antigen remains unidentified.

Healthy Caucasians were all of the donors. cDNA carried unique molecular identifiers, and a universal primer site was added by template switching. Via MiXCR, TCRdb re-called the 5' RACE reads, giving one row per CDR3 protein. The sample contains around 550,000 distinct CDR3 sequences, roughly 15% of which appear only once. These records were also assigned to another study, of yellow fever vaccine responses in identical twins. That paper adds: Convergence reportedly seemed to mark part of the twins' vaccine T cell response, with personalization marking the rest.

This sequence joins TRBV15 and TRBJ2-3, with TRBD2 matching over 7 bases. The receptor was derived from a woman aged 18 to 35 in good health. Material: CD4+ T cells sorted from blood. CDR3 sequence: CATSKALAALTDTQYF. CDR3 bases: TGTGCCACCAGCAAGGCTCTAGCGGCACTCACAGATACGCAGTATTTT. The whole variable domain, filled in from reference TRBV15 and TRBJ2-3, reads DAMVIQNPRYQVTQFGKPVTLSCSQTLNHNVMYWYQQKSSQAPKLLFHYYDKDFNNEADTPDNFQSRRPNTSFCFLDIRSPGLGDTAMYLCATSKALAALTDTQYFGPGTRLTVL.